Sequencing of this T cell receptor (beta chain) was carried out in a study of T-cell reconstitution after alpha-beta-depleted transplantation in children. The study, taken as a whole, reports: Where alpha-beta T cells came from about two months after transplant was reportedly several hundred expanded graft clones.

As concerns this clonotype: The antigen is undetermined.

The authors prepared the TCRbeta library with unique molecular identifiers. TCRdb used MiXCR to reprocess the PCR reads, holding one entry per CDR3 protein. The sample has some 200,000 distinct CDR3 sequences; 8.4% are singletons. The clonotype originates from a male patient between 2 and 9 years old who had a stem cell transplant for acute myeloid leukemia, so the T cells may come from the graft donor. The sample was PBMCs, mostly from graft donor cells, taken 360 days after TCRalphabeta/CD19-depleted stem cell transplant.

The CDR3 nucleotides are TGCAGCGCAGCCGACAGGACCAACACTGAAGCTTTCTTT. It translates to CSAADRTNTEAFF. The J gene is TRBJ1-1, the V gene TRBV29-1; weak D call: TRBD1 (6 bases). V lost 7 bases, J lost 2 bases, and 14 bases lay in between. This CDR3 spans 13 amino acids. Germline CDR1 is SQVTM and CDR2 is ANQGSEA.